These 5 T cell receptor beta chains originate from one sample sequenced in a study of shared clonotypes between healthy human individuals. TCRdb's table, derived via immunoSEQ multiplex PCR, lists solely in-frame clones and lacks some. Altogether over a million clones are present, just under 99% being singletons, with the ten largest covering approximately 0.4%. Sequencing was performed on naive CD4+ T cells sorted from blood. The subset is: CD45RA+ positively selected. These receptors were taken from a man younger than 40 in good health.

The rearrangement joins TRBV5-1 to TRBJ2-3; maybe TRBD2 (6 bases). This CDR3 is 13 amino acids long. Per germline, CDR1 SGHRS and CDR2 YFSETQ. Deletions cut 4 bases from V and 6 bases from J, with 12 bases between. The CDR3 DNA reads TGCGCCAGCAGCCCGACTAGTTTGGATACGCAGTATTTT. Translation gives CASSPTSLDTQYF. Looking up the rest from reference TRBV5-1 and TRBJ2-3 gives the full variable domain: KAGVTQTPRYLIKTRGQQVTLSCSPISGHRSVSWYQQTPGQGLQFLFEYFSETQRNKGNFPGRFSGRQFSNSRSEMNVSTLELGDSALYLCASSPTSLDTQYFGPGTRLTVL.

V and J are TRBV10-3 and TRBJ1-4; TRBD1 is a possible D gene (5 bases). V lost 6 bases and J lost 6, with 11 bases in between. CDR1 is ENHRY, CDR2 SYGVKD, per germline. The CDR3 has 13 amino acids. The CDR3 sequence: CAISPGGDEKLFF. The DNA for the CDR3 is TGTGCCATCAGCCCTGGAGGGGATGAAAAACTGTTTTTT.

This CDR3 is CASSWYRERVETQYF. CDR3 bases: TGTGCCAGCAGCTGGTACAGGGAGAGAGTTGAGACCCAGTACTTC. V and J are TRBV7-2 and TRBJ2-5; TRBD1 is a possible D gene (6 bases). CDR1 and CDR2 from the germline V gene are SGHTA and FQGNSA. The CDR3 loop spans 15 amino acids. V was shortened by 4 bases and J by 5 bases, with 17 bases between the two germline ends.

The J gene is TRBJ2-3, the V gene TRBV2; the D is unclear. This CDR3 is built from 11 residues. The V end was cut by 7 bases, the J end by 3 bases, with 5 bases between. The germline V gene has CDR1 SNHLY and CDR2 FYNNEI. CDR3 protein: CASTTTDTQYF. The DNA for the CDR3 is TGTGCCAGCACAACGACAGATACGCAGTATTTT.

The rearrangement joins TRBV25-1 to TRBJ2-1, with D unresolved. V was cut by 4 bases and J by 0 bases, with 7 bases left in between. CDR1 and CDR2 from the germline V gene are MGHDK and SYGVNS. The CDR3 consists of 14 residues. Here the CDR3 reads CASSGRSSYNEQFF. The CDR3 coding sequence is TGTGCCAGCAGTGGTAGGAGCTCCTACAATGAGCAGTTCTTC. Supplemented by reference TRBV25-1 and TRBJ2-1, the full variable domain reads EADIYQTPRYLVIGTGKKITLECSQTMGHDKMYWYQQDPGMELHLIHYSYGVNSTEKGDLSSESTVSRIRTEHFPLTLESARPSHTSQYLCASSGRSSYNEQFFGPGTRLTVL.